The clone carrying this T cell receptor (beta chain) came up once. This entry belongs to a study of T cell changes during pregnancy in multiple sclerosis. Repertoires were generated with immunoSEQ multiplex PCR, while TCRdb's copy carries only in-frame clones and drops some. The sample carries fewer than 110,000 clones, roughly nine tenths recorded once. The V and J ends lost 0 bases and 7 bases respectively, with 12 bases between them. Germline CDR1 and CDR2: SGHRS and YFSETQ. CDR3 length: 14 amino acids. The sequences come from peripheral blood, collected after pregnancy. This receptor was obtained from a female donor with multiple sclerosis, enrolled in a pregnancy study. The chain uses TRBV5-1 and TRBJ2-3, with D possibly matching TRBD1 (6 bases). CDR3 residues: CASSLVEGVNTQYF. The CDR3 DNA sequence: TGCGCCAGCAGCTTGGTAGAGGGGGTGAATACGCAGTATTTT.